These 8 T cell receptor beta chains came from one sample sequenced in a study of T-cell memory formation after mild COVID-19. MiXCR, run by TCRdb on the 5' RACE reads, gives a single entry per CDR3 protein. The top ten hold around 12% of the sample, which has roughly 500,000 distinct CDR3 sequences, roughly 20% seen once. Sample: PBMCs or a T cell subset sorted from them (not recorded which). The receptors originated from an adult woman who had mild COVID-19 (a few samples of this study predate the infection). Cell type and time point are not known.

In its sample, this clonotype was seen a few times. The chain carries TRBV7-2 and TRBJ1-1; 7 bases agree with TRBD1. Trimming took 4 bases from V and 7 from J; bases not matched to a gene: 12. The V gene's germline CDR1 is SGHTA and CDR2 FQGNSA. CDR3 length: 15 residues. The CDR3 bases are TGTGCCAGCAGCTACCAGGGAGGGGGCATGGGTGAAGCTTTCTTT. It translates to CASSYQGGGMGEAFF.

This chain uses TRBV13 with TRBJ1-1; 12 bases line up with TRBD1. CDR3 length equals 17 residues. V trimming: 3 bases; J trimming: 4 bases; junction bases outside the gene matches: 9. Germline lookup yields CDR1 PRHDT and CDR2 FYEKMQ (reference sequence). CDR3 sequence reads: CASSFGPGQGASTEAFF. The CDR3 DNA sequence: TGTGCCAGCAGCTTCGGCCCGGGACAGGGGGCAAGCACTGAAGCTTTCTTT.

The chain carries TRBV20-1 and TRBJ2-1, with D possibly being TRBD2 (6 bases). Deletions cut 4 bases from V and 0 bases from J, with 10 bases between. Germline lookup yields CDR1 DFQATT and CDR2 SNEGSKA (reference sequence). The CDR3 extends over 14 amino acids. CDR3 protein: CSAMLGGSYNEQFF. In DNA, the CDR3 is TGCAGTGCTATGCTCGGGGGCTCCTACAATGAGCAGTTCTTC.

This clonotype was detected ten times or more. The chain employs TRBV24-1 and TRBJ2-5, with 7 bases fitting TRBD1. Germline CDR1 reads KGHDR; CDR2 reads SFDVKD. The CDR3 runs to 19 residues. J was trimmed by 5 bases and V by 4 bases; bases with no gene match: 21. This CDR3 is CATSDSGQEVSLTEETQYF. The DNA for the CDR3 is TGTGCCACCAGTGACTCTGGACAGGAAGTCTCTCTAACTGAGGAGACCCAGTACTTC.

This clonotype was seen a few times. V usage is TRBV15 and J usage is TRBJ1-5; no firm D call. Trimming cost V 0 bases and J 5 bases, with 5 bases left between them. Per the germline V gene, CDR1 is LNHNV and CDR2 is YYDKDF (reference sequence). This CDR3 has 13 amino acids. CDR3 DNA sequence: TGTGCCACCAGCAGAGAATCCTATCAGCCCCAGCATTTT. It yields the protein CATSRESYQPQHF.

The V call is TRBV24-1, the J call TRBJ2-7; TRBD2 aligns across 7 bases. The CDR3 loop spans 16 amino acids. V shed 3 bases and J 7 bases; nucleotides not matched to a gene: 14. CDR1 is KGHDR, CDR2 SFDVKD, per germline. CDR3 nucleotides: TGTGCCACCAGTGATGGGTTTAGTGGGAGGGCCGGTGAGCAGTACTTC. As protein: CATSDGFSGRAGEQYF.

CDR3 amino acids: CASSIYLSYEQYF. CDR3 nucleotide sequence: TGTGCCAGTAGTATCTACCTCTCTTACGAGCAGTACTTC. This rearrangement joins TRBV19 to TRBJ2-7; D is undetermined. Trimming pared 3 bases from V and 4 bases from J, leaving 10 bases between. CDR3 size: 13 residues. Germline V gives CDR1 LNHDA, CDR2 SQIVND (reference sequence).

This chain joins TRBV25-1 and TRBJ2-1, with a possible D match to TRBD1 (6 bases). The CDR3 consists of 17 residues. The V end lost 2 bases, the J end lost 0 bases, and 14 bases lay between the germline ends. Germline lookup yields CDR1 MGHDK and CDR2 SYGVNS. The CDR3, as DNA: TGTGCCAGCAGTGAAAGACCGAGGACAGCCTCCTACAATGAGCAGTTCTTC. Translation: CASSERPRTASYNEQFF.